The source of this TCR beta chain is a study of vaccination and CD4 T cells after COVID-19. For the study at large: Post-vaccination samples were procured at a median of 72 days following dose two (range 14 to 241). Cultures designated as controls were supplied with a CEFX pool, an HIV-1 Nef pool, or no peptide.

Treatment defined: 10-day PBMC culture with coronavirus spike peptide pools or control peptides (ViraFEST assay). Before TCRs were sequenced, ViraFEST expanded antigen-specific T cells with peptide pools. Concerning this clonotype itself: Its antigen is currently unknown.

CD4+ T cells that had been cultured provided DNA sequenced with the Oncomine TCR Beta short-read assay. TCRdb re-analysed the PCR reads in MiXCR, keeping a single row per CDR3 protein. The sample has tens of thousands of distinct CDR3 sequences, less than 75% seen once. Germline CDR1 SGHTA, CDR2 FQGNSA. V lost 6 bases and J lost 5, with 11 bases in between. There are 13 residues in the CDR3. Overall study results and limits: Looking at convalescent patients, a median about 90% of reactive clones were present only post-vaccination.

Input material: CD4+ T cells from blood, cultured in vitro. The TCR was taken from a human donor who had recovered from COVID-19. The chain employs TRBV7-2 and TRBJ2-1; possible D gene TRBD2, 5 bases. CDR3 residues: CASRPRVDNEQFF. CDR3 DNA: TGTGCCAGCAGACCGCGGGTCGACAATGAGCAGTTCTTC.